A selection of T cell receptor beta chains follows, all from one sample in a study of radiotherapy plus CTLA-4 blockade in lung cancer. Sequencing was performed with immunoSEQ multiplex PCR; in TCRdb, only in-frame clones are kept and a portion is missing. The table has more than 40,000 clones, about two thirds seen once; the top ten hold approximately 23%. The specimen was peripheral blood, collected from a patient treated with radiotherapy plus ipilimumab. These receptors were obtained from a human donor with non-small cell lung cancer who had a partial response to radiotherapy plus ipilimumab. Both conserved end residues are part of each CDR3. A D gene is named only where the DNA matches it firmly. Rows may omit the clone size; those that give it use once, few, many or a size class.

v_gene: TRBV14; abundance: NA; len: 13; d_gene: TRBD1; j_gene: TRBJ2-7; CDR3aa: CASSPGTGLEQYF; CDR3nt: TGTGCCAGCAGCCCCGGGACAGGGTTGGAGCAGTACTTC
v_gene: TRBV18; abundance: NA; len: 19; d_gene: TRBD1; j_gene: TRBJ1-3; CDR3aa: CASSPVPGQGSSSGNTIYF; CDR3nt: TGTGCCAGCTCACCTGTCCCGGGACAGGGGAGTAGCTCTGGAAACACCATATATTTT
v_gene: TRBV19; abundance: NA; len: 17; d_gene: NA; j_gene: TRBJ2-2; CDR3aa: CASSGLLGGGRPGELFF; CDR3nt: TGTGCCAGTAGTGGCCTCTTAGGGGGTGGGCGACCCGGGGAGCTGTTTTTT
v_gene: TRBV7-2; abundance: NA; len: 13; d_gene: NA; j_gene: TRBJ2-3; CDR3aa: CASSNGDADTQYF; CDR3nt: TGTGCCAGCAGCAACGGAGACGCAGATACGCAGTATTTT
v_gene: TRBV25-1; abundance: NA; len: 15; d_gene: NA; j_gene: TRBJ1-1; CDR3aa: CASSGKNRVGTEAFF; CDR3nt: TGTGCCAGCAGTGGCAAAAACAGGGTTGGCACTGAAGCTTTCTTT
v_gene: TRBV6-1; abundance: NA; len: 15; d_gene: TRBD1; j_gene: TRBJ2-2; CDR3aa: CASRWEDRGSGELFF; CDR3nt: TGTGCCAGCAGGTGGGAGGACAGGGGCTCCGGGGAGCTGTTTTTT
v_gene: TRBV29-1; abundance: NA; len: 14; d_gene: NA; j_gene: TRBJ2-1; CDR3aa: CSVNLVMGADEQFF; CDR3nt: TGCAGCGTTAACCTTGTAATGGGAGCGGATGAGCAGTTCTTC
v_gene: TRBV5-1; abundance: NA; len: 12; d_gene: TRBD1; j_gene: TRBJ1-1; CDR3aa: CASSLGGQASFF; CDR3nt: TGCGCCAGCAGCTTGGGGGGACAGGCATCTTTCTTT
v_gene: TRBV7-7; abundance: NA; len: 14; d_gene: TRBD2; j_gene: TRBJ2-5; CDR3aa: CASSPVAGFGTQYF; CDR3nt: TGTGCTAGCAGCCCTGTAGCGGGATTTGGGACCCAGTACTTC
v_gene: TRBV6-6; abundance: NA; len: 15; d_gene: TRBD2; j_gene: TRBJ2-5; CDR3aa: CASSLAGAPGETQYF; CDR3nt: TGTGCCAGCAGTCTAGCGGGAGCCCCGGGGGAGACCCAGTACTTC
v_gene: TRBV29-1; abundance: NA; len: 12; d_gene: NA; j_gene: TRBJ1-1; CDR3aa: CSVLRSGTEAFF; CDR3nt: TGCAGCGTTCTCCGCTCAGGTACTGAAGCTTTCTTT
v_gene: TRBV6-5; abundance: NA; len: 15; d_gene: NA; j_gene: TRBJ1-2; CDR3aa: CASSYRRQIPDGYTF; CDR3nt: TGTGCCAGCAGTTACAGGCGACAGATACCTGATGGCTACACCTTC
v_gene: TRBV5-1; abundance: NA; len: 15; d_gene: TRBD1; j_gene: TRBJ1-5; CDR3aa: CASSSRGTGDQPQHF; CDR3nt: TGCGCCAGTTCTTCCAGGGGGACAGGGGATCAGCCCCAGCATTTT
v_gene: TRBV10-3; abundance: NA; len: 15; d_gene: NA; j_gene: TRBJ1-1; CDR3aa: CAISESAEANTEAFF; CDR3nt: TGTGCCATCAGTGAGTCGGCGGAGGCGAACACTGAAGCTTTCTTT
v_gene: TRBV20-1; abundance: NA; len: 11; d_gene: NA; j_gene: TRBJ2-5; CDR3aa: CSAHWSETQYF; CDR3nt: TGCAGTGCCCACTGGAGTGAGACCCAGTACTTC
v_gene: TRBV5-1; abundance: NA; len: 14; d_gene: NA; j_gene: TRBJ1-1; CDR3aa: CASSLVPGGSEAFF; CDR3nt: TGCGCCAGCTCGTTAGTTCCGGGGGGGTCTGAAGCTTTCTTT
v_gene: TRBV6-6; abundance: NA; len: 14; d_gene: NA; j_gene: TRBJ2-3; CDR3aa: CASSYSESTDTQYF; CDR3nt: TGTGCCAGCAGTTATTCCGAGAGCACAGATACGCAGTATTTT
v_gene: TRBV7-3; abundance: NA; len: 16; d_gene: NA; j_gene: TRBJ2-3; CDR3aa: CASSLASGGRTDTQYF; CDR3nt: TGTGCCAGCAGCTTAGCGTCTGGGGGCCGCACAGATACGCAGTATTTT
v_gene: TRBV5-4; abundance: few; len: 15; d_gene: NA; j_gene: TRBJ2-2; CDR3aa: CASSLAGSYTGELFF; CDR3nt: TGTGCCAGCAGCTTGGCGGGGTCCTACACCGGGGAGCTGTTTTTT
v_gene: TRBV2; abundance: NA; len: 15; d_gene: TRBD1; j_gene: TRBJ1-2; CDR3aa: CASSSTGAENYGYTF; CDR3nt: TGTGCCAGCAGTTCGACAGGGGCCGAGAACTATGGCTACACCTTC
v_gene: TRBV4-1; abundance: NA; len: 13; d_gene: NA; j_gene: TRBJ2-7; CDR3aa: CASSQEEGTEQYF; CDR3nt: TGCGCCAGCAGCCAAGAGGAGGGTACCGAGCAGTACTTC
v_gene: TRBV5-8; abundance: NA; len: 14; d_gene: NA; j_gene: TRBJ2-2; CDR3aa: CASTPGHLTGELFF; CDR3nt: TGTGCCAGCACACCGGGACACCTAACCGGGGAGCTGTTTTTT
v_gene: TRBV7-9; abundance: once; len: 16; d_gene: TRBD2; j_gene: TRBJ2-6; CDR3aa: CATDSGRDSGANVLTF; CDR3nt: TGTGCCACCGACTCAGGGAGGGACTCTGGGGCCAACGTCCTGACTTTC
v_gene: TRBV9; abundance: NA; len: 13; d_gene: NA; j_gene: TRBJ1-2; CDR3aa: CASSVGGAYGYTF; CDR3nt: TGTGCCAGCAGCGTCGGGGGGGCCTATGGCTACACCTTC
v_gene: TRBV10-3; abundance: NA; len: 14; d_gene: NA; j_gene: TRBJ1-5; CDR3aa: CAISEGGVNQPQHF; CDR3nt: TGTGCCATCAGTGAGGGAGGGGTCAATCAGCCCCAGCATTTT
v_gene: TRBV7-8; abundance: NA; len: 17; d_gene: NA; j_gene: TRBJ2-2; CDR3aa: CASSTETSLSYTGELFF; CDR3nt: TGTGCCAGCAGCACAGAGACTAGTTTGTCGTACACCGGGGAGCTGTTTTTT
v_gene: TRBV15; abundance: once; len: 12; d_gene: NA; j_gene: TRBJ2-1; CDR3aa: CATSRGVREQFF; CDR3nt: TGTGCCACCAGCAGAGGGGTGCGGGAGCAGTTCTTC
v_gene: TRBV5-6; abundance: NA; len: 16; d_gene: TRBD2; j_gene: TRBJ2-1; CDR3aa: CASSPRLAGSYNEQFF; CDR3nt: TGTGCCAGCAGCCCCCGACTAGCGGGCTCCTACAATGAGCAGTTCTTC
v_gene: TRBV25-1; abundance: few; len: 15; d_gene: NA; j_gene: TRBJ1-2; CDR3aa: CASSPRHGGVYGYTF; CDR3nt: TGTGCCAGCAGTCCTCGACATGGGGGCGTTTATGGCTACACCTTC
v_gene: TRBV6-6; abundance: NA; len: 12; d_gene: NA; j_gene: TRBJ1-2; CDR3aa: CASSPTGSGYTF; CDR3nt: TGTGCCAGCAGTCCCACAGGGTCTGGCTACACCTTC
v_gene: TRBV7-2; abundance: NA; len: 14; d_gene: NA; j_gene: TRBJ2-7; CDR3aa: CASSLRASSYEQYF; CDR3nt: TGTGCCAGCAGCTTGCGAGCCTCCTCCTACGAGCAGTACTTC
v_gene: TRBV5-4; abundance: few; len: 16; d_gene: NA; j_gene: TRBJ2-3; CDR3aa: CASSLAGGGRIDTQYF; CDR3nt: TGTGCCAGCAGCTTGGCCGGAGGGGGCCGCATAGATACGCAGTATTTT
v_gene: TRBV18; abundance: few; len: 16; d_gene: TRBD2; j_gene: TRBJ2-7; CDR3aa: CASSPRVAGVDYEQYF; CDR3nt: TGTGCCAGCTCACCAAGAGTCGCGGGAGTTGACTACGAGCAGTACTTC
v_gene: TRBV5-1; abundance: NA; len: 16; d_gene: NA; j_gene: TRBJ1-1; CDR3aa: CASSPQGWGGNTEAFF; CDR3nt: TGCGCCAGCAGCCCACAGGGATGGGGGGGGAACACTGAAGCTTTCTTT
v_gene: TRBV14; abundance: NA; len: 14; d_gene: NA; j_gene: TRBJ2-3; CDR3aa: CASSHSWPPTTQYF; CDR3nt: TGTGCCAGCAGCCACTCCTGGCCCCCAACCACCCAGTATTTT
v_gene: TRBV11-3; abundance: NA; len: 15; d_gene: NA; j_gene: TRBJ2-1; CDR3aa: CASSLGRGAYNEQFF; CDR3nt: TGTGCCAGCAGCTTGGGCAGGGGAGCCTACAATGAGCAGTTCTTC
v_gene: TRBV5-4; abundance: NA; len: 17; d_gene: TRBD2; j_gene: TRBJ2-2; CDR3aa: CASSLVSGGAATGELFF; CDR3nt: TGTGCCAGCAGCTTGGTCAGCGGGGGGGCGGCCACCGGGGAGCTGTTTTTT
v_gene: TRBV6-5; abundance: NA; len: 15; d_gene: NA; j_gene: TRBJ1-1; CDR3aa: CASSYGGVLNTEAFF; CDR3nt: TGTGCCAGCAGTTACGGGGGGGTGCTGAACACTGAAGCTTTCTTT
v_gene: TRBV6-1; abundance: NA; len: 14; d_gene: TRBD1; j_gene: TRBJ1-2; CDR3aa: CASRTGDRDYGYTF; CDR3nt: TGTGCCAGCAGGACAGGGGATAGGGACTATGGCTACACCTTC
v_gene: TRBV6-5; abundance: few; len: 14; d_gene: TRBD1; j_gene: TRBJ1-6; CDR3aa: CASSATGDGSPLHF; CDR3nt: TGTGCCAGCAGTGCTACAGGGGATGGTTCACCCCTCCACTTT
v_gene: TRBV29-1; abundance: once; len: 16; d_gene: TRBD2; j_gene: TRBJ2-7; CDR3aa: CSVAGTSGSATYEQYF; CDR3nt: TGCAGCGTTGCCGGGACTAGCGGGAGCGCTACCTACGAGCAGTACTTC
v_gene: TRBV2; abundance: NA; len: 21; d_gene: TRBD1; j_gene: TRBJ1-6; CDR3aa: CASRDRTGVPFSTYDNSPLHF; CDR3nt: TGTGCCAGCAGAGACCGGACAGGGGTCCCTTTTAGCACTTATGATAATTCACCCCTCCACTTT
v_gene: TRBV7-9; abundance: NA; len: 15; d_gene: TRBD1; j_gene: TRBJ1-2; CDR3aa: CASSLADRGNRGYTF; CDR3nt: TGTGCCAGCAGCCTAGCAGACAGGGGGAATCGTGGCTACACCTTC
v_gene: TRBV7-7; abundance: NA; len: 15; d_gene: NA; j_gene: TRBJ2-7; CDR3aa: CASSLASGPPYEQYF; CDR3nt: TGTGCTAGCAGCTTAGCGAGTGGGCCACCCTACGAGCAGTACTTC
v_gene: TRBV10-3; abundance: NA; len: 13; d_gene: NA; j_gene: TRBJ1-1; CDR3aa: CAISESTDSEAFF; CDR3nt: TGTGCCATCAGTGAGTCAACCGACTCCGAAGCTTTCTTT